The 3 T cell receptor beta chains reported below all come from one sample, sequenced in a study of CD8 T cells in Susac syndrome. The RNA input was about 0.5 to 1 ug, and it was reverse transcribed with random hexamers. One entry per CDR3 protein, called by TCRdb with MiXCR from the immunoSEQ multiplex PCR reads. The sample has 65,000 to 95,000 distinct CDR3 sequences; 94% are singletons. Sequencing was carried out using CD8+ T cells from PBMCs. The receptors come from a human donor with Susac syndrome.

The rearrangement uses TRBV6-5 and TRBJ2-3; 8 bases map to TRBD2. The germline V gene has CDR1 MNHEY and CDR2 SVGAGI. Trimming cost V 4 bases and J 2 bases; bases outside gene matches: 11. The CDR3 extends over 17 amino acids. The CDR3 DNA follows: TGTGCCAGCAGTTGGACTCCACTAGCGGTAGACACAGATACGCAGTATTTT. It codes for CASSWTPLAVDTDTQYF.

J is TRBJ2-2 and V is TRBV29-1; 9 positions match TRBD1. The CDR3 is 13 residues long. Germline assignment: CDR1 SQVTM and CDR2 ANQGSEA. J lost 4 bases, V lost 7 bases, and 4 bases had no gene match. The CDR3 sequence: CSGGQGSTGELFF. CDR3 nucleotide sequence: TGCAGCGGGGGACAGGGTTCCACCGGGGAGCTGTTTTTT.

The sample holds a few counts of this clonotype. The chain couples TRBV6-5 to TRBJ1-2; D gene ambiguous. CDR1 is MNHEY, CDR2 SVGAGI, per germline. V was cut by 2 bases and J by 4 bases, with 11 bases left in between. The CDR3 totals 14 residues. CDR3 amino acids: CASSYTLMIYGYTF. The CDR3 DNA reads TGTGCCAGCAGTTACACTCTTATGATCTATGGCTACACCTTC.